The sequence of this TCR beta chain was determined in a study of CD8 T cells in ankylosing spondylitis. Study-level results: Reported data indicate significant enrichment of disease-linked clones within matched ankylosing spondylitis synovial fluid. Roughly eight highly homologous variants made up a TCR beta motif that seemed to typify ankylosing spondylitis blood. With a CD8+ phenotype, disease-linked clones were relatively rare in peripheral blood.

Comments on this clonotype: Its specificity is not known.

CDR1 and CDR2 (germline): SGHRS, YFSETQ. Trimming at V came to 4 bases and at J to 4 bases, leaving 13 bases not matched to a gene. The CDR3 totals 16 residues. Each CDR3 protein is one row after TCRdb ran MiXCR on the 5' RACE reads. This sample has around 28,000 distinct CDR3 sequences, with 30% found just once. V is TRBV5-1 and J is TRBJ1-2; 7 bases agree with TRBD1. The sequence derives from a male donor with ankylosing spondylitis. Sequenced material: synovial fluid, either unsorted or a sorted T cell fraction (not recorded which). CDR3 residues: CASSVPDRVALYGYTF. The CDR3 nucleotides are TGCGCCAGCAGCGTGCCTGACAGGGTAGCTCTCTATGGCTACACCTTC.